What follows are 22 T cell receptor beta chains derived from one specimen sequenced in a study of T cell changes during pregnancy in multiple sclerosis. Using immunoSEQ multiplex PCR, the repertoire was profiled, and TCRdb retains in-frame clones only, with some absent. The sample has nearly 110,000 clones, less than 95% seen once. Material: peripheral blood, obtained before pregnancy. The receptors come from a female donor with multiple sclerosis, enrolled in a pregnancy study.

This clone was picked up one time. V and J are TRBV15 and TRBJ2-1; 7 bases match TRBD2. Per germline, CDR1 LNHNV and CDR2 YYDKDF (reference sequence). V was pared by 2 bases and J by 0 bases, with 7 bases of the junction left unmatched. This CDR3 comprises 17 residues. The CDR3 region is CATSRRRESGSYNEQFF. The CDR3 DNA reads TGTGCCACCAGCAGAAGGCGGGAGTCAGGCTCCTACAATGAGCAGTTCTTC.

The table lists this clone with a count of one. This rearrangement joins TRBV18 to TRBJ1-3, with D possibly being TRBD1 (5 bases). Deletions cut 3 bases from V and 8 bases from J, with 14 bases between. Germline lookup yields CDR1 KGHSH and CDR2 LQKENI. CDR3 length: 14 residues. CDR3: CASSPMTVGDTIYF. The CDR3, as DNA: TGTGCCAGCTCACCCATGACAGTGGGTGACACCATATATTTT. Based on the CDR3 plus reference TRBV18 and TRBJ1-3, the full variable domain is NAGVMQNPRHLVRRRGQEARLRCSPMKGHSHVYWYRQLPEEGLKFMVYLQKENIIDESGMPKERFSAEFPKEGPSILRIQQVVRGDSAAYFCASSPMTVGDTIYFGEGSWLTVV.

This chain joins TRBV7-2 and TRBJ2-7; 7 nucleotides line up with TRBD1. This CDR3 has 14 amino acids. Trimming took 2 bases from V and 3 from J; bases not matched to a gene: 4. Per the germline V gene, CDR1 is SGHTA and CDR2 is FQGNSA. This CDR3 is CASSLRQGRYEQYF. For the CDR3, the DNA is TGTGCCAGCAGCTTAAGACAGGGCCGCTACGAGCAGTACTTC.

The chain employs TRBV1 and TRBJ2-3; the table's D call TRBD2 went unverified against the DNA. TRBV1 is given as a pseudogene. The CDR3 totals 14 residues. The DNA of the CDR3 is TGCACCAGCGGAACTAGCGGGAGTACAGATACGCAGTATTTT. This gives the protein CTSGTSGSTDTQYF.

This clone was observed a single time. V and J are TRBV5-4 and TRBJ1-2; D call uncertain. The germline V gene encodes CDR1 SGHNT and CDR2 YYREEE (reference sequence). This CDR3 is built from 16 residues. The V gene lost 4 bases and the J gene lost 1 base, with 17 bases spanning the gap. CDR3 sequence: CASSTLGMGDNYGYTF. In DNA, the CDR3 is TGTGCCAGCAGCACGCTGGGAATGGGAGATAACTATGGCTACACCTTC. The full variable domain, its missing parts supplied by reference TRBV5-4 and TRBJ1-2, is ETGVTQSPTHLIKTRGQQVTLRCSSQSGHNTVSWYQQALGQGPQFIFQYYREEENGRGNFPPRFSGLQFPNYSSELNVNALELDDSALYLCASSTLGMGDNYGYTFGSGTRLTVV.

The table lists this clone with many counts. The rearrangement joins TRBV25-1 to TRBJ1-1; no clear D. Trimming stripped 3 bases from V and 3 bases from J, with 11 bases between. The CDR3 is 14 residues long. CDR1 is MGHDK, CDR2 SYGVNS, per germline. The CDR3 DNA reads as TGTGCCAGCAGTGATCCGGCCGGGGACACTGAAGCTTTCTTT. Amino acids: CASSDPAGDTEAFF.

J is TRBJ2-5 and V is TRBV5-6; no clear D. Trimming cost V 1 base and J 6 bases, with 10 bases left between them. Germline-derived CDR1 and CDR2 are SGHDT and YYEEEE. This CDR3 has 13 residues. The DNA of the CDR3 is TGTGCCAGCAGCTTGTTAGCCGTGCAGACCCAGTACTTC. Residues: CASSLLAVQTQYF.

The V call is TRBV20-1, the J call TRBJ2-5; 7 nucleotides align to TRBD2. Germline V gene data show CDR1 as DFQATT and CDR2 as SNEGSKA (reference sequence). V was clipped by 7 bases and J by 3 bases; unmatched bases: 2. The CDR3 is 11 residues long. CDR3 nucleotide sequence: TGCAGTGTGGGGGGGGAAGAGACCCAGTACTTC. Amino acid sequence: CSVGGEETQYF.

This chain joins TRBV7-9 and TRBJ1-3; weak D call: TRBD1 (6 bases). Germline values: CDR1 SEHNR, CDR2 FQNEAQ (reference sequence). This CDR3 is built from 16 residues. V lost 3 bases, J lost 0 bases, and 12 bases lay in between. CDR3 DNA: TGTGCCAGCAGCTTCGCCGACAGGTACTCTGGAAACACCATATATTTT. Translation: CASSFADRYSGNTIYF.

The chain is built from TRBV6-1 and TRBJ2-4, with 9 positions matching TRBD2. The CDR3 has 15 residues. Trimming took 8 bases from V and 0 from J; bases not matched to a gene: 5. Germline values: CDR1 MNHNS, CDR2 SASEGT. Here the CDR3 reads CASGAGGIAKNIQYF. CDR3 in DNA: TGTGCCAGCGGGGCGGGGGGGATAGCCAAAAACATTCAGTACTTC.

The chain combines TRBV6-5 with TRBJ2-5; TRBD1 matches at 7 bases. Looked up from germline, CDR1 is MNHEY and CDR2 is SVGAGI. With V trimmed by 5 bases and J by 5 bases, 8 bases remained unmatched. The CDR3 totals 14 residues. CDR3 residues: CASSGEGAIETQYF. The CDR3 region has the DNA TGTGCCAGCAGTGGAGAGGGGGCTATTGAGACCCAGTACTTC.

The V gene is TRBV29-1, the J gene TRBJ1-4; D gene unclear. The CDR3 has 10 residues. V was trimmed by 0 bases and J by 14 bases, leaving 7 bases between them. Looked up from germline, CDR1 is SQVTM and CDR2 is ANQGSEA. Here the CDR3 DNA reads TGCAGCGTTGAAGATGGTCGGCTGTTTTTT. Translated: CSVEDGRLFF.

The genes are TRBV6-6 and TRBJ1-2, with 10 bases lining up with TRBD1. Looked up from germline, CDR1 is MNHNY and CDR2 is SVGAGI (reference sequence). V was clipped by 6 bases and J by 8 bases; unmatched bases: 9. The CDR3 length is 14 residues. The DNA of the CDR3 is TGTGCCAGCAGCCGGGACAGGGGTGGAAGCGGCTACACCTTC. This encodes CASSRDRGGSGYTF.

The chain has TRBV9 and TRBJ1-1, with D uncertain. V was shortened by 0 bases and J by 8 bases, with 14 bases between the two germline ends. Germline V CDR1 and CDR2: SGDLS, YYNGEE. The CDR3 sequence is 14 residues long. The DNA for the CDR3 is TGTGCCAGCAGCGTAGCTCCCCGGGAGTCAGAAGCTTTCTTT. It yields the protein CASSVAPRESEAFF.

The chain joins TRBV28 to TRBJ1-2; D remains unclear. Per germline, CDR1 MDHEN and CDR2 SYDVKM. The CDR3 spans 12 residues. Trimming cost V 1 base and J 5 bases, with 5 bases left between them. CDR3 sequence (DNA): TGTGCCAGCAGTTTATCCGAGTATGGCTACACCTTC. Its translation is CASSLSEYGYTF.

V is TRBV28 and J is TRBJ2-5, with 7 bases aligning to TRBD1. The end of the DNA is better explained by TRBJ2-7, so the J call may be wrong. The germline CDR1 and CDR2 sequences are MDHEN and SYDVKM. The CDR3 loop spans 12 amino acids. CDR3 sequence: CASSSTGNEQYF. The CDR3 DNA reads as TGTGCCAGCAGTTCGACAGGGAACGAGCAGTACTTC.

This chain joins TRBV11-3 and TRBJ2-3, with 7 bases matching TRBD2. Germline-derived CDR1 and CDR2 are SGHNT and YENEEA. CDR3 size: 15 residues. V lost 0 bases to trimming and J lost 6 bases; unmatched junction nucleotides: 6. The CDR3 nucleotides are TGTGCCAGCAGCTTAGATCCGAGACTAGCCGATACGCAGTATTTT. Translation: CASSLDPRLADTQYF.

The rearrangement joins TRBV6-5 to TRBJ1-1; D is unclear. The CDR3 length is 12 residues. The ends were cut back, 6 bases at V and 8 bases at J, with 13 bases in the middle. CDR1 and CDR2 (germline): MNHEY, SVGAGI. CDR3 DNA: TGTGCCAGCAGCTCACCCTGGAGGGAAGCTTTCTTT. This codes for CASSSPWREAFF.

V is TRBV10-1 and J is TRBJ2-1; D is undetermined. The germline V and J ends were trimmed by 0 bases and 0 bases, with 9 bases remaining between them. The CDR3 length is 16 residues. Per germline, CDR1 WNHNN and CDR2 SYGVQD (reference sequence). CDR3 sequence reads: CASSESKAYSYNEQFF. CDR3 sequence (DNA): TGCGCCAGCAGTGAGTCGAAAGCGTACTCCTACAATGAGCAGTTCTTC.

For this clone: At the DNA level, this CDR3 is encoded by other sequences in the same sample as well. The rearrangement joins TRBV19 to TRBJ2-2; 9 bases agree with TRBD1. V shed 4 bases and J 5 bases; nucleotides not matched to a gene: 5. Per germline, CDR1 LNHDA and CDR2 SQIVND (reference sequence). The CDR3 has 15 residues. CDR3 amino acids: CASSNSGTGTGELFF. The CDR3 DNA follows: TGTGCCAGTAGTAACTCCGGGACAGGGACCGGGGAGCTGTTTTTT. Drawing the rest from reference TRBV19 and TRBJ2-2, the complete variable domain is DGGITQSPKYLFRKEGQNVTLSCEQNLNHDAMYWYRQDPGQGLRLIYYSQIVNDFQKGDIAEGYSVSREKKESFPLTVTSAQKNPTAFYLCASSNSGTGTGELFFGEGSRLTVL.

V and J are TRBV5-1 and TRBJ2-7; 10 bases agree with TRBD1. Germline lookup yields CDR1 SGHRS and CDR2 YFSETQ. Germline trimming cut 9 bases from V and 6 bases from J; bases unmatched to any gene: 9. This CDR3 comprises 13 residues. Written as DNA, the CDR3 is TGCGCCACTCGACAGGGGGCGTCCCGCGAGCAGTACTTC. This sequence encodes CATRQGASREQYF.

CDR3 in DNA: TGTGCCACCAGGGGGCCGGGGGAAACTGAAGCTTTCTTT. It encodes CATRGPGETEAFF. The genes are TRBV15 and TRBJ1-1, with a tentative D call TRBD1 (5 bases). The CDR3 covers 13 residues. The V gene's germline CDR1 is LNHNV and CDR2 YYDKDF (reference sequence). V was pared by 6 bases and J by 5 bases, with 13 bases between. The whole variable domain, filled in from reference TRBV15 and TRBJ1-1, reads DAMVIQNPRYQVTQFGKPVTLSCSQTLNHNVMYWYQQKSSQAPKLLFHYYDKDFNNEADTPDNFQSRRPNTSFCFLDIRSPGLGDTAMYLCATRGPGETEAFFGQGTRLTVV.